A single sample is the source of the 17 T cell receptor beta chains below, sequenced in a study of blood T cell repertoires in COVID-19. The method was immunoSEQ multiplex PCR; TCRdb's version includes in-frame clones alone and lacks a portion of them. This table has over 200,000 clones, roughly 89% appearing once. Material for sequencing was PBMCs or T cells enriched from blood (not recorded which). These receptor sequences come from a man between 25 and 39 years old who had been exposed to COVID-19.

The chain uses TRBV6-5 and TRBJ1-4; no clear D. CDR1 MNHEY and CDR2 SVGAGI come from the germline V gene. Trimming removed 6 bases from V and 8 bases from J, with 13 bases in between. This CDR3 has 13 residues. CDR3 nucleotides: TGTGCCAGCAGGTCGCCGGGAGGCGAAAAACTGTTTTTT. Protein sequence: CASRSPGGEKLFF.

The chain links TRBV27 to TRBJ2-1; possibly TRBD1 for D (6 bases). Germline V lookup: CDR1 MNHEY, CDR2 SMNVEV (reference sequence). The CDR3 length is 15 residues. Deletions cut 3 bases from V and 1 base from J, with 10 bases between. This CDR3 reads CASSFSGASYNEQFF. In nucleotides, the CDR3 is TGTGCCAGCAGTTTTTCAGGGGCTTCCTACAATGAGCAGTTCTTC.

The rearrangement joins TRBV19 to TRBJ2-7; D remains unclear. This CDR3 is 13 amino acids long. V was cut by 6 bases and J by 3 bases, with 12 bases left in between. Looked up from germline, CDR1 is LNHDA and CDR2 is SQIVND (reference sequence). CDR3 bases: TGTGCCAGTAGCCCTGGGCCTTACTACGAGCAGTACTTC. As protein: CASSPGPYYEQYF.

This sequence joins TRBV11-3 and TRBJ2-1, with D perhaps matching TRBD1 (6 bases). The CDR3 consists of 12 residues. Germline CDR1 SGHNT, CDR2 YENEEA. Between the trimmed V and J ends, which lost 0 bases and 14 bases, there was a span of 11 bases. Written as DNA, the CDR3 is TGTGCCAGCAGCTTAGATCGGACAGCTAAGTTCTTC. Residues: CASSLDRTAKFF. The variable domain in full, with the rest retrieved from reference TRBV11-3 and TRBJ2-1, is EAGVVQSPRYKIIEKKQPVAFWCNPISGHNTLYWYLQNLGQGPELLIRYENEEAVDDSQLPKDRFSAERLKGVDSTLKIQPAELGDSAVYLCASSLDRTAKFFGPGTRLTVL.

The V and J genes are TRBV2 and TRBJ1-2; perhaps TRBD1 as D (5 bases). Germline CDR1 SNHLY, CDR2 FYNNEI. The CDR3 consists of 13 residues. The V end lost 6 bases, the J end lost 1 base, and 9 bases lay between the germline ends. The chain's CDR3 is CASSPTDNYGYTF. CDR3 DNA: TGTGCCAGCAGCCCGACAGATAACTATGGCTACACCTTC.

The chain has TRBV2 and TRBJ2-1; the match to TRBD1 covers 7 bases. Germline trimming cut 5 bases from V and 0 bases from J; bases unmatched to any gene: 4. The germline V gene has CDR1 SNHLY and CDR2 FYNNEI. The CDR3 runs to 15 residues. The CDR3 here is CASSTGVSSYNEQFF. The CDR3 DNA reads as TGTGCCAGCAGTACAGGGGTAAGCTCCTACAATGAGCAGTTCTTC.

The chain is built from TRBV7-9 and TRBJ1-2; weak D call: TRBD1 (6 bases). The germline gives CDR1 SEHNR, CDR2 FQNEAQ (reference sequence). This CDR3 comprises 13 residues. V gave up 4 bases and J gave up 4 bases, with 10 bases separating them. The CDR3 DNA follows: TGTGCCAGCAGCTCGGGGACATTCTATGGCTACACCTTC. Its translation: CASSSGTFYGYTF.

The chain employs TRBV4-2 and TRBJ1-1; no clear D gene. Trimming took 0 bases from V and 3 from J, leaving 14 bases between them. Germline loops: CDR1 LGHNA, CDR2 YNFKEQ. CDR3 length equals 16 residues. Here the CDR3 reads CASSQDIYRGDTEAFF. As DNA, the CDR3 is TGTGCCAGCAGCCAAGATATATATCGGGGAGACACTGAAGCTTTCTTT.

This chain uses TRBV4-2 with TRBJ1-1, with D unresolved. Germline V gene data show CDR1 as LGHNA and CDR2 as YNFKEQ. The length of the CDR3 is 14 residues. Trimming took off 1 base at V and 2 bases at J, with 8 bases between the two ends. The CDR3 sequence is CASSQGSLNTEAFF. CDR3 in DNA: TGTGCCAGCAGCCAAGGTAGCTTAAACACTGAAGCTTTCTTT.

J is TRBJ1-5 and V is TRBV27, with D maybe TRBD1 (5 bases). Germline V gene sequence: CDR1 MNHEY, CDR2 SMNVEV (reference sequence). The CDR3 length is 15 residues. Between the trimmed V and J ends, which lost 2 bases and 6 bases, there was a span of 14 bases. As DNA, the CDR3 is TGTGCCAGCAGTTTAAGTTCAGGGTTGGGTCAGCCCCAGCATTTT. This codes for CASSLSSGLGQPQHF.

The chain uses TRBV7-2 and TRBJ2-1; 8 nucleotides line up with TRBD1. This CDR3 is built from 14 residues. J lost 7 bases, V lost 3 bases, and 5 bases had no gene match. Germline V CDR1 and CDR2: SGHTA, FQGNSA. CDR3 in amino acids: CASSLRQGMNEQFF. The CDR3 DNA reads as TGTGCCAGCAGCTTGAGACAGGGGATGAATGAGCAGTTCTTC.

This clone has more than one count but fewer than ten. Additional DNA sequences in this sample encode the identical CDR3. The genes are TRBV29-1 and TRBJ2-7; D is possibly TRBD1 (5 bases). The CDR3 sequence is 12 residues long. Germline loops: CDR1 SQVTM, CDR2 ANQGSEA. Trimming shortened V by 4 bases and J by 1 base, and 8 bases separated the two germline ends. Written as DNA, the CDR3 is TGCAGCGTTGCGCAGGGATCCTACGAGCAGTACTTC. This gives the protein CSVAQGSYEQYF.

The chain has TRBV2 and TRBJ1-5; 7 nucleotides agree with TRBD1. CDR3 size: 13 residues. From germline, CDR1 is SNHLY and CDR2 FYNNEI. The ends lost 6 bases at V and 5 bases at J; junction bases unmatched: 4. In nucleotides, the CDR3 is TGTGCCAGCAGCCGACAGGGAGATCAGCCCCAGCATTTT. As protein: CASSRQGDQPQHF.

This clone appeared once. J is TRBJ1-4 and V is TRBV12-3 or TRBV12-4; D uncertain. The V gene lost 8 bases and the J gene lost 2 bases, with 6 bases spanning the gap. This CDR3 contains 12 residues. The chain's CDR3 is CASGRTNEKLFF. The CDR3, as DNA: TGTGCCAGCGGGAGGACTAATGAAAAACTGTTTTTT.

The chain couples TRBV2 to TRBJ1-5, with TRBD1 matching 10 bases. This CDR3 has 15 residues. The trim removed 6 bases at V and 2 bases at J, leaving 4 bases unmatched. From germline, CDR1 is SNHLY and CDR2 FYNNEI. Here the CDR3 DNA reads TGTGCCAGCAGGCCCGGGACAGGGGGCAATCAGCCCCAGCATTTT. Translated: CASRPGTGGNQPQHF.

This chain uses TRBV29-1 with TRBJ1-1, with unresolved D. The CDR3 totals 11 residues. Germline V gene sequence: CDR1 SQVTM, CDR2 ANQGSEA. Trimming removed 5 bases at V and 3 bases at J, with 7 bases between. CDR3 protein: CSVQAHTEAFF. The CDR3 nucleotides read TGCAGCGTTCAGGCCCACACTGAAGCTTTCTTT.

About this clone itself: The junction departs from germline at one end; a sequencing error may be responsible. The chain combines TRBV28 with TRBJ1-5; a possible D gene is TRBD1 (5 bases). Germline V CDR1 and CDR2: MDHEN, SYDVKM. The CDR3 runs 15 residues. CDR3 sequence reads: CASSLDFGATTPLGF. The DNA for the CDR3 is TGTGCCAGCAGTTTAGATTTTGGGGCTACCACGCCCTTAGGTTTT.